Below, 10 T cell receptor beta chains from the same sample are listed, as sequenced in a study of monozygotic twins with inflammatory bowel disease. TCRdb reprocessed the 5' RACE reads and keeps a single row for each CDR3 protein, giving no DNA. The sample's table shows 400,000 or so distinct CDR3 sequences. The source material was blood. The receptors were gathered from a human donor with ulcerative colitis or Crohn's disease, or a healthy co-twin of an affected twin (not recorded which).

J is TRBJ2-2 and V is TRBV7-8; there is no DNA to check the TCRdb D call of TRBD1. Germline CDR1 is SGHVS and CDR2 is FQNEAQ. There are 15 residues in the CDR3. CDR3 amino acids: CASSLLGLDTGELFF.

This chain connects TRBV5-1 to TRBJ2-7; TCRdb selects TRBD2, and the lack of DNA leaves this call unchecked. Germline assignment: CDR1 SGHRS and CDR2 YFSETQ. CDR3 size: 13 residues. The CDR3 protein is CASSLPEGYEQYF.

The rearrangement uses TRBV7-6 and TRBJ1-6. The CDR3 totals 17 residues. Germline V gene data show CDR1 as SGHVS and CDR2 as FNYEAQ. The chain's CDR3 is CASSLESPSSYNSPLHF. Full variable domain (outside the CDR3, taken from reference TRBV7-6 and TRBJ1-6): GAGVSQSPRYKVTKRGQDVALRCDPISGHVSLYWYRQALGQGPEFLTYFNYEAQQDKSGLPNDRFSAERPEGSISTLTIQRTEQRDSAMYRCASSLESPSSYNSPLHFGNGTRLTVT.

This chain connects TRBV18 to TRBJ2-1; the TCRdb D gene call, TRBD2, has no DNA to confirm it. The length of the CDR3 is 13 residues. Germline assignment: CDR1 KGHSH and CDR2 LQKENI. The CDR3 sequence is CASVGGSYNEQFF.

The chain is built from TRBV5-1 and TRBJ2-1; TCRdb outputs TRBD1, but without DNA this stays unchecked. CDR1 SGHRS and CDR2 YFSETQ come from the germline V gene. This CDR3 spans 15 amino acids. The CDR3 region is CASRVRTGGYNEQFF.

The rearrangement joins TRBV7-2 to TRBJ2-2. Germline V lookup: CDR1 SGHTA, CDR2 FQGNSA. The CDR3 sequence is 15 residues long. CDR3 sequence reads: CASSLQWGSTGELFF.

J is TRBJ1-6 and V is TRBV7-9; TCRdb's D call of TRBD1 is untestable without DNA. Germline assignment: CDR1 SEHNR and CDR2 FQNEAQ (reference sequence). This CDR3 has 12 amino acids. CDR3: CASSDRGEPLHF. The full variable domain, with the rest looked up from reference TRBV7-9 and TRBJ1-6, is DTGVSQNPRHKITKRGQNVTFRCDPISEHNRLYWYRQTLGQGPEFLTYFQNEAQLEKSRLLSDRFSAERPKGSFSTLEIQRTEQGDSAMYLCASSDRGEPLHFGNGTRLTVT.

The chain is built from TRBV10-3 and TRBJ1-3. Germline CDR1 ENHRY, CDR2 SYGVKD. CDR3 length: 15 residues. The CDR3: CAINPTEGPGNTIYF.

The genes are TRBV20-1 and TRBJ2-7. CDR1 and CDR2 (germline): DFQATT, SNEGSKA (reference sequence). This CDR3 contains 14 residues. The CDR3 is CSARDLGQRYEQYF.

This chain joins TRBV20-1 and TRBJ2-3; the D call from TCRdb, TRBD2, cannot be confirmed without DNA. The CDR3 runs 16 residues. Germline-derived CDR1 and CDR2 are DFQATT and SNEGSKA (reference sequence). The CDR3: CSARVGLAPGTDTQYF.